Listed below are T cell receptor beta chains from one sample, sequenced in a study of cytomegalovirus exposure and HLA in healthy donors. TCRdb's table, derived via immunoSEQ multiplex PCR, lists solely in-frame clones and lacks some. The repertoire holds about 110,000 clones, with around 80% as singletons. The sequencing input was PBMCs. These receptors all stem from a man aged 50-59 years in good health and CMV-seronegative. Each CDR3 is given with its conserved first and last residue. D genes are given only for firm matches. Expanded clones get a size class; other rows say once, few or many, or leave the size out.

>TRBV10-3|NA|NA|TRBJ2-5
CAISEPRIQETQYF
TGTGCCATCAGTGAGCCCAGGATCCAAGAGACCCAGTACTTC
>TRBV19|NA|NA|TRBJ2-7
CASSIVGGLLVYEQYF
TGTGCCAGTAGTATAGTAGGCGGGCTGTTGGTCTACGAGCAGTACTTC
>TRBV5-6|TRBD2|NA|TRBJ2-1
CASSLRRTSGSCEQFF
TGTGCCAGCAGCCTCCGAAGGACTAGCGGGAGTTGTGAGCAGTTCTTC
>TRBV18|TRBD1|NA|TRBJ1-1
CASSPGTGRTEAFF
TGTGCCAGCTCACCTGGGACAGGGCGAACTGAAGCTTTCTTT
>TRBV6-4|TRBD2|NA|TRBJ2-2
CASSDSGTMNTGELFF
TGTGCCAGCAGTGATTCAGGGACTATGAACACCGGGGAGCTGTTTTTT
>TRBV4-1|TRBD2|NA|TRBJ2-3
CASSQSGTDWADTQYF
TGCGCCAGCAGCCAGAGCGGGACCGACTGGGCAGATACGCAGTATTTT
>TRBV5-4|NA|NA|TRBJ2-7
CASSPGQSYEQYF
TGCGCCAGCAGCCCTGGACAATCCTACGAGCAGTACTTC
>TRBV7-2|TRBD1|NA|TRBJ2-3
CASTKSGQGPDTQYF
TGTGCCAGCACCAAGTCGGGACAGGGGCCAGATACGCAGTATTTT
>TRBV5-8|NA|NA|TRBJ1-5
CASSLGGSQPQHF
TGTGCCAGCAGCTTGGGAGGTTCCCAGCCCCAGCATTTT
>TRBV29-1|TRBD2|NA|TRBJ2-1
CSVWSSGGGSYNEQFF
TGCAGCGTTTGGTCTAGCGGGGGGGGCTCCTACAATGAGCAGTTCTTC
>TRBV19|NA|few|TRBJ1-1
CASNRGNTEAFF
TGTGCCAGTAACCGGGGAAACACTGAAGCTTTCTTT
>TRBV30|NA|NA|TRBJ2-7
CAWRQGVAYEQYF
TGTGCCTGGAGGCAGGGTGTTGCCTACGAGCAGTACTTC
>TRBV9|NA|NA|TRBJ2-7
CASSVEEYEQYF
TGTGCCAGCAGCGTAGAAGAGTACGAGCAGTACTTC
>TRBV29-1|NA|NA|TRBJ1-2
CSARTPHYGYTF
TGCAGCGCCAGGACACCGCACTATGGCTACACCTTC
>TRBV7-9|NA|NA|TRBJ1-6
CASSLEGPQSPLHF
TGTGCCAGCAGCTTAGAGGGGCCCCAATCACCCCTCCACTTT
>TRBV7-2|TRBD1|NA|TRBJ2-1
CASSLYRDRVFDEQFF
TGTGCCAGCAGCCTCTACCGGGACAGGGTCTTTGATGAGCAGTTCTTC
>TRBV30|NA|NA|TRBJ1-4
CAWSPPPRGGRREKLFF
TGTGCCTGGAGTCCCCCTCCGCGGGGGGGTAGGAGAGAAAAACTGTTTTTT
>TRBV12-5|TRBD1|NA|TRBJ1-5
CASGLAPIGQGLFWPQHF
TGTGCTAGTGGTTTGGCCCCCATAGGACAGGGCCTCTTTTGGCCCCAGCATTTT
>TRBV5-1|NA|NA|TRBJ2-2
CASSLEGGIGTGELFF
TGCGCCAGCAGCTTGGAGGGGGGGATCGGCACCGGGGAGCTGTTTTTT
>TRBV28|TRBD1|NA|TRBJ1-5
CASSLQGAGNQPQHF
TGTGCCAGCAGTTTACAGGGGGCGGGCAATCAGCCCCAGCATTTT
>TRBV5-1|NA|NA|TRBJ2-7
CASSFESYPRNYEQYF
TGCGCCAGCAGCTTCGAGTCCTACCCGCGAAACTACGAGCAGTACTTC
>TRBV7-2|TRBD1|once|TRBJ2-5
CASSLYSQGAAYF
TGTGCCAGCAGCTTATACTCCCAGGGGGCTGCGTACTTC
>TRBV12-5|TRBD1|NA|TRBJ2-7
CASGLGQAAYEQYF
TGTGCTAGTGGCCTGGGACAGGCAGCCTACGAGCAGTACTTC
>TRBV2|TRBD2|NA|TRBJ2-7
CASTESGGIYEQYF
TGTGCCAGCACCGAGAGCGGGGGGATCTACGAGCAGTACTTC
>TRBV30|NA|NA|TRBJ1-5
CAWSPQVSQPQHF
TGTGCCTGGAGCCCTCAGGTGTCTCAGCCCCAGCATTTT
>TRBV4-3|NA|NA|TRBJ2-3
CASSQDWGGDTQYF
TGCGCCAGCAGCCAAGATTGGGGCGGAGATACGCAGTATTTT
>TRBV15|NA|few|TRBJ1-4
CATSRGGTLFF
TGTGCCACCAGCAGGGGGGGAACACTGTTTTTT
>TRBV15|TRBD2|NA|TRBJ2-1
CATSRDRRLDGGSYNEQFF
TGTGCCACCAGCAGAGATCGTCGGTTGGACGGGGGGTCCTACAATGAGCAGTTCTTC
>TRBV19|TRBD2|NA|TRBJ2-1
CASSLETSDSYNEQFF
TGTGCCAGTAGTCTGGAGACTAGCGACTCCTACAACGAGCAGTTCTTC
>TRBV6-5|NA|NA|TRBJ2-7
CASSRPGLSRYEQYF
TGTGCCAGCAGTCGCCCGGGGTTAAGTCGATACGAGCAGTACTTC
>TRBV9|NA|NA|TRBJ2-2
CASSAGHRNTGELFF
TGTGCCAGCAGCGCGGGACATCGAAACACCGGGGAGCTGTTTTTT
>TRBV19|NA|NA|TRBJ1-2
CASSIFSTNYGYTF
TGTGCCAGTAGTATATTTTCAACAAACTATGGCTACACCTTC
>TRBV4-1|NA|few|TRBJ1-4
CASSLTGTGNEKLFF
TGCGCCAGCAGCCTCACTGGAACGGGAAATGAAAAACTGTTTTTT
>TRBV28|NA|NA|TRBJ2-3
CASRQGRLTDTQYF
TGTGCCAGCAGGCAGGGGCGGCTCACAGATACGCAGTATTTT
>TRBV21-1|NA|NA|TRBJ1-1
CASSKDPQQGVHTEAFF
TGTGCCAGCAGCAAAGATCCCCAGCAGGGGGTCCACACTGAAGCTTTCTTT
>TRBV2|TRBD1|NA|TRBJ1-1
CASRGTGGFAFF
TGTGCCAGCAGGGGAACAGGGGGCTTTGCTTTCTTT
>TRBV10-3|NA|NA|TRBJ2-7
CATRDSNSYEQYF
TGTGCCACCCGGGACTCAAACTCCTACGAGCAGTACTTC
>TRBV6-5|TRBD1|NA|TRBJ2-2
CASSWDRGSTGELFF
TGTGCCAGCAGCTGGGACAGGGGGTCCACCGGGGAGCTGTTTTTT
>TRBV6-6|TRBD2|NA|TRBJ2-5
CASSYSGGEETQYF
TGTGCCAGCAGTTACTCCGGGGGGGAAGAGACCCAGTACTTC
>TRBV7-2|NA|NA|TRBJ2-5
CASSLAAGYQETQYF
TGTGCCAGCAGCTTAGCGGCAGGGTACCAAGAGACCCAGTACTTC
>TRBV19|TRBD1|NA|TRBJ1-3
CASSSWDSHPEGNTIYF
TGTGCCAGTTCCTCCTGGGACAGCCACCCCGAAGGAAACACCATATATTTT
>TRBV19|NA|once|TRBJ1-3
CASSTGQPGNTIYF
TGTGCCAGTAGTACTGGACAGCCAGGAAACACCATATATTTT
>TRBV27|NA|few|TRBJ2-7
CASSPLGGPYEQYF
TGTGCCAGCAGTCCCTTGGGGGGGCCTTACGAGCAGTACTTC
>TRBV10-3|NA|NA|TRBJ2-2
CAIRSGSAGGSLGELFF
TGTGCCATCAGAAGTGGGAGCGCAGGAGGATCTTTAGGGGAGCTGTTTTTT
>TRBV5-4|TRBD2|NA|TRBJ2-7
CASSPSGGRTYEQYF
TGTGCCAGCAGCCCAAGCGGGGGGCGGACCTACGAGCAGTACTTC
>TRBV29-1|TRBD2|NA|TRBJ2-7
CSVRLGTSSEQYF
TGCAGCGTCCGATTGGGGACTAGCAGCGAGCAGTACTTC
>TRBV9|TRBD2|NA|TRBJ2-1
CASSVGDSGGHEQFF
TGTGCCAGCAGCGTAGGAGATAGCGGGGGACATGAGCAGTTCTTC
>TRBV5-1|NA|few|TRBJ2-2
CASSLTSTGNTGELFF
TGCGCCAGCAGCTTAACCTCGACAGGGAACACCGGGGAGCTGTTTTTT
>TRBV5-1|TRBD1|NA|TRBJ2-7
CASSSGGTGNYEQYF
TGCGCCAGCAGCTCAGGGGGGACAGGGAACTACGAGCAGTACTTC
>TRBV18|TRBD1|NA|TRBJ2-7
CASSPGTGDGEQYF
TGTGCCAGCTCACCAGGGACAGGGGACGGCGAGCAGTACTTC
>TRBV5-6|TRBD1|NA|TRBJ1-1
CASSLLRRGNSEAFF
TGTGCCAGCAGCTTGCTTCGCAGGGGGAATAGTGAAGCTTTCTTT
>TRBV7-6|NA|NA|TRBJ2-3
CASSPALGGSTDTQYF
TGTGCCAGCAGCCCCGCCCTAGGGGGTAGCACAGATACGCAGTATTTT
>TRBV5-1|TRBD2|NA|TRBJ2-3
CASSPSGGQDTQYF
TGCGCCAGCAGCCCCTCGGGGGGTCAGGATACGCAGTATTTT
>TRBV19|NA|NA|TRBJ1-5
CASSIDSGGASNQPQHF
TGTGCCAGTAGTATAGATTCGGGAGGGGCGTCAAATCAGCCCCAGCATTTT